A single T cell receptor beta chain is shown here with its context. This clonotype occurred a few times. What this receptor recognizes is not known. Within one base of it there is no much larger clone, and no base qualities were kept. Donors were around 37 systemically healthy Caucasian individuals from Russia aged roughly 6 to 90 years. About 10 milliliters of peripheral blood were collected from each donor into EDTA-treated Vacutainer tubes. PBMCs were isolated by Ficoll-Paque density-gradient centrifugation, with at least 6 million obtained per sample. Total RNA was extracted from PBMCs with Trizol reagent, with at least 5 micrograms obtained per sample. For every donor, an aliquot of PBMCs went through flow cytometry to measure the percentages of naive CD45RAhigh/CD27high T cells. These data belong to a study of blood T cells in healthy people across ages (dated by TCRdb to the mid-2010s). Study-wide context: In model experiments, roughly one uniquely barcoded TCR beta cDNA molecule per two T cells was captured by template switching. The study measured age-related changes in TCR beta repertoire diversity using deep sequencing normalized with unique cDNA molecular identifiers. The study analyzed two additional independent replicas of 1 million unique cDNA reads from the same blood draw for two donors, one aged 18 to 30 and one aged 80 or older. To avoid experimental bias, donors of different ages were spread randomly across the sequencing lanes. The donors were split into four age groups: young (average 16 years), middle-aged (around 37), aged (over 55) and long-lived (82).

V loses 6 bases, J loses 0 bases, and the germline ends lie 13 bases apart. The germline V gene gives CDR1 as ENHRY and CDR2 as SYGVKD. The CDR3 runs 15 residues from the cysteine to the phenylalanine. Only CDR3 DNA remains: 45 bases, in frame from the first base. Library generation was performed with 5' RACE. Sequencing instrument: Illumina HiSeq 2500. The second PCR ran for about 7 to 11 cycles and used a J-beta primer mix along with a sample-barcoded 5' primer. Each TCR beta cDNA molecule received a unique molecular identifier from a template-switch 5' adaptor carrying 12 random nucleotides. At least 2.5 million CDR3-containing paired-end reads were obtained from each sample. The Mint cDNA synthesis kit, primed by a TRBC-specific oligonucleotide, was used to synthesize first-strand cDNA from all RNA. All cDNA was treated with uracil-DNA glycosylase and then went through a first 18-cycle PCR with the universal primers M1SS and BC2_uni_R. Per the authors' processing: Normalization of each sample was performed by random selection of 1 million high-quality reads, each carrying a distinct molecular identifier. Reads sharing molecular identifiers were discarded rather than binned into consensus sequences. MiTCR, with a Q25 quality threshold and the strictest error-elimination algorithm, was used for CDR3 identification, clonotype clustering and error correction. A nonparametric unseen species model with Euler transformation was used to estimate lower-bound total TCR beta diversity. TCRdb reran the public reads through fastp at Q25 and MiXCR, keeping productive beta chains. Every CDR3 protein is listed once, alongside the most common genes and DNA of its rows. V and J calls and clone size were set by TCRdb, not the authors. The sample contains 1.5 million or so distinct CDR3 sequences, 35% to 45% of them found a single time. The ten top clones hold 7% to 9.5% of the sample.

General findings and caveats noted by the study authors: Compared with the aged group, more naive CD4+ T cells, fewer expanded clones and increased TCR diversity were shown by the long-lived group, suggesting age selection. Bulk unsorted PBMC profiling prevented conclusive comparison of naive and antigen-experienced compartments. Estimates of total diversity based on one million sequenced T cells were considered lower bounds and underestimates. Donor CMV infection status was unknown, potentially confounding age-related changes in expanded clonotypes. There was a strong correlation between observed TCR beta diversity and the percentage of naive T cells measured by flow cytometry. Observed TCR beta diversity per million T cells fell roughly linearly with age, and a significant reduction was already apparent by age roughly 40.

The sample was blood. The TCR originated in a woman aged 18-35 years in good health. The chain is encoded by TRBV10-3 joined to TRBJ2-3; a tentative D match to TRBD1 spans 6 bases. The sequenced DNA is TGTGCCATCAGATTCGGGACACAGAGCACAGATACGCAGTATTTT. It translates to CAIRFGTQSTDTQYF.